These 24 T cell receptor beta chains were sequenced from one sample in a study of T cell clonality in common variable immunodeficiency. TCRdb's table, derived via immunoSEQ multiplex PCR, lists solely in-frame clones and lacks some. The record shows tens of thousands of clones for this sample, with no singletons present. The sequencing sample was made of peripheral blood mononuclear cells. These receptors all come from a person aged 18 to 75 in good health.

This clone was counted at least ten times. The CDR3 end falls 3 residues outside the read, so it is completed with the germline J gene. The V call is TRBV4-2, the J call TRBJ2-7; D call uncertain. The CDR3 loop spans 13 amino acids. V was pared by 0 bases and J by 3 bases, with 6 bases between. Germline V CDR1 and CDR2: LGHNA, YNFKEQ. The CDR3 sequence: CASSQERYYEQYF. CDR3 DNA (partial): TGTGCCAGCAGCCAAGAACGGTACTACGAG.

Ten or more counts support this clone. The CDR3 end lies 3 residues beyond the end of the read and is filled in from the germline J gene. This chain connects TRBV30 to TRBJ2-3; TRBD2 agrees at 9 bases. This CDR3 is 15 amino acids long. The germline V gene encodes CDR1 GTSNPN and CDR2 SVGIG (reference sequence). With V trimmed by 4 bases and J by 5 bases, 10 bases remained unmatched. The covered CDR3 bases are TGTGCCTGGACCCCCGGGGCGGGGGGGGGAGATACG. As protein: CAWTPGAGGGDT. The whole CDR3 protein is CAWTPGAGGGDTQYF.

This clone has a count of ten or more. With the read ending 3 residues before the CDR3 end, the germline J gene is used to fill in that end. V and J are TRBV10-3 and TRBJ2-7, with 11 bases that match TRBD1. The length of the CDR3 is 13 residues. CDR1 is ENHRY, CDR2 SYGVKD, per germline. V lost 9 bases to trimming and J lost 5 bases; unmatched junction nucleotides: 6. Partial CDR3 DNA: TGTGCCATGGGACAGGGGGAACTCGACGAG. This encodes CAMGQGELDE. The CDR3 reads in full as CAMGQGELDEQYF.

This clone has at least ten counts. The read falls 3 residues short of the CDR3 end, and the missing part is taken from the germline J gene. The chain uses TRBV5-1 and TRBJ2-5; D uncertain. Per germline, CDR1 SGHRS and CDR2 YFSETQ. The V end lost 1 base, the J end lost 1 base, and 8 bases lay between the germline ends. The CDR3 spans 14 residues. The CDR3 is CASSLNGPQETQYF. The part of the CDR3 DNA that was read is TGCGCCAGCAGCTTGAATGGGCCCCAAGAGACC.

This clone was observed at least ten times. The read ends 3 residues shy of where the CDR3 ends; the end is completed using the germline J gene. The chain uses TRBV7-2 and TRBJ1-1; 8 bases are a match to TRBD1. Germline CDR1 is SGHTA and CDR2 is FQGNSA. This CDR3 spans 14 amino acids. The sequenced part of the CDR3 DNA is TGTGCCAGCAGCTTATGGGAGGGGACAGGACGA. Translated: CASSLWEGTGR. The whole CDR3 protein is CASSLWEGTGRAFF.

The sample holds many counts of this clone. The read ends 3 residues before the CDR3 terminus; that terminus is restored from the germline J gene. This chain links TRBV20-1 with TRBJ2-1; possibly TRBD2 for D (6 bases). With 7 bases removed from V and 1 base from J, the gap between germline ends came to 23 bases. Germline assignment: CDR1 DFQATT and CDR2 SNEGSKA (reference sequence). The CDR3 has 17 amino acids. CDR3 residues: CSVQSSGLSGSYNEQFF. CDR3 DNA, as far as it was read: TGCAGTGTTCAAAGCAGCGGGCTAAGCGGTTCCTACAATGAG.

This clone was observed at least ten times. Coverage ceases 3 residues before the CDR3 finishes, and the germline J gene fills in the end. This chain links TRBV2 with TRBJ2-7; D perhaps matches TRBD1 (6 bases). V was clipped by 6 bases and J by 4 bases, with 13 bases between them. This CDR3 spans 13 amino acids. Germline CDR1 and CDR2: SNHLY and FYNNEI. This CDR3 is CASRRTQGYEQYF. CDR3 DNA, as far as it was read: TGTGCCAGCAGGCGTACTCAGGGGTACGAG. The whole variable domain, filled in from reference TRBV2 and TRBJ2-7, reads EPEVTQTPSHQVTQMGQEVILRCVPISNHLYFYWYRQILGQKVEFLVSFYNNEISEKSEIFDDQFSVERPDGSNFTLKIRSTKLEDSAMYFCASRRTQGYEQYFGPGTRLTVT.

Ten or more counts support this clone. The read ends 3 residues shy of where the CDR3 ends; the end is completed using the germline J gene. The chain uses TRBV7-3 and TRBJ2-2, with 9 bases that match TRBD2. The CDR3 is made up of 16 amino acids. The V gene's germline CDR1 is SGHTA and CDR2 FQGTGA. Losses at the gene ends were 0 bases for V and 3 bases for J; bases not matched to a gene: 2. This chain's CDR3 is CASSLTLAGYTGELFF. The sequenced CDR3 bases are TGTGCCAGCAGCTTAACCCTAGCGGGGTACACCGGGGAG.

This clone came up many times. The read finishes 3 residues shy of the CDR3 end, and the germline J gene is used to complete it. The chain joins TRBV19 to TRBJ2-4; 12 bases agree with TRBD2. V shed 1 base, J shed 4 bases, and the junction held 5 bases outside the gene matches. The CDR3 totals 17 residues. The germline V gene has CDR1 LNHDA and CDR2 SQIVND (reference sequence). The CDR3 DNA, read in part, is TGTGCCAGTAGTATAGCCCTCCTAGCGGGAGGGAAAAACATT. As protein: CASSIALLAGGKNI. The whole CDR3 sequence is CASSIALLAGGKNIQYF.

This clone was observed many times. The read is 3 residues too short to cover the CDR3 end, so that end is filled in from the germline J gene. This sample includes further DNA sequences coding for the same CDR3. V is TRBV5-1 and J is TRBJ2-1, with 9 bases fitting TRBD2. CDR1 and CDR2 (germline): SGHRS, YFSETQ. The CDR3 spans 17 residues. Trimming cost V 2 bases and J 6 bases; bases outside gene matches: 12. CDR3 protein: CASSFNPGLAGSNEQFF. CDR3 bases read: TGCGCCAGCAGCTTTAACCCGGGGCTAGCGGGAAGCAATGAG. The variable domain in full, with the rest retrieved from reference TRBV5-1 and TRBJ2-1, is KAGVTQTPRYLIKTRGQQVTLSCSPISGHRSVSWYQQTPGQGLQFLFEYFSETQRNKGNFPGRFSGRQFSNSRSEMNVSTLELGDSALYLCASSFNPGLAGSNEQFFGPGTRLTVL.

This clone was found many times. The CDR3 end falls 3 residues outside the read, so it is completed with the germline J gene. The rearrangement links TRBV7-9 to TRBJ1-1, with no clear D. CDR3 length equals 11 residues. The germline V gene has CDR1 SEHNR and CDR2 FQNEAQ (reference sequence). CDR3 bases read: TGTGCCAGCAGCTTAGAAGGGTAC. This translates into CASSLEGY. In full, the CDR3 reads CASSLEGYAFF.

This clone was counted many times. The missing CDR3 end, 3 residues past where the read stops, is filled in from the germline J gene. The rearrangement uses TRBV7-3 and TRBJ1-2, with 9 bases matching TRBD1. Germline values: CDR1 SGHTA, CDR2 FQGTGA. The CDR3 runs 16 residues. Trimming took 3 bases from V and 3 from J; bases not matched to a gene: 8. The sequenced CDR3 bases are TGTGCCAGCAGCTTCGAAGGGGACAGGGCTGACTATGGC. Encoded protein: CASSFEGDRADYG. The CDR3, in full, reads CASSFEGDRADYGYTF.

This clone was counted at least ten times. The observed sequence ends 3 residues before the CDR3 terminus, with the missing tail filled in from the germline J gene. The chain couples TRBV14 to TRBJ2-7; D is possibly TRBD2 (6 bases). The ends were cut back, 4 bases at V and 0 bases at J, with 10 bases in the middle. The CDR3 length is 14 residues. In germline, CDR1 is SGHDN, CDR2 FVKESK. CDR3 bases read: TGTGCCAGCAGCCCTCGGGACTTCTCCTACGAG. It codes for CASSPRDFSYE. From start to end, the CDR3 is CASSPRDFSYEQYF. The variable domain in full, completed from reference TRBV14 and TRBJ2-7, reads EAGVTQFPSHSVIEKGQTVTLRCDPISGHDNLYWYRRVMGKEIKFLLHFVKESKQDESGMPNNRFLAERTGGTYSTLKVQPAELEDSGVYFCASSPRDFSYEQYFGPGTRLTVT.

This clone was detected many times. The CDR3 end is not reached by the read, which stops 3 residues before it; the germline J gene fills it in. V gene TRBV19 combines with J gene TRBJ1-2; 8 nucleotides align to TRBD1. J gave up 5 bases and V 7 bases, and 6 bases lay outside the gene matches. From germline, CDR1 is LNHDA and CDR2 SQIVND (reference sequence). CDR3 length equals 13 residues. This chain's CDR3 is CASTGQVGYGYTF. The sequenced CDR3 bases are TGTGCCAGTACGGGACAGGTTGGTTATGGC. Combining the CDR3 with reference TRBV19 and TRBJ1-2 gives the whole variable domain DGGITQSPKYLFRKEGQNVTLSCEQNLNHDAMYWYRQDPGQGLRLIYYSQIVNDFQKGDIAEGYSVSREKKESFPLTVTSAQKNPTAFYLCASTGQVGYGYTFGSGTRLTVV.

This clone was found many times. The CDR3 is cut off 3 residues early in the read; its end comes from the germline J gene. This chain connects TRBV29-1 to TRBJ2-5, with D possibly being TRBD1 (6 bases). Between the trimmed V and J ends, which lost 1 base and 2 bases, there was a span of 20 bases. This CDR3 is 17 amino acids long. Germline CDR1 SQVTM, CDR2 ANQGSEA. The covered CDR3 bases are TGCAGCGTTGAAGGGGGGCGTATTGCCGGACAGCAAGAGACC. Its translation: CSVEGGRIAGQQET. The entire CDR3 protein is CSVEGGRIAGQQETQYF. Full variable domain (missing parts from reference TRBV29-1 and TRBJ2-5): SAVISQKPSRDICQRGTSLTIQCQVDSQVTMMFWYRQQPGQSLTLIATANQGSEATYESGFVIDKFPISRPNLTFSTLTVSNMSPEDSSIYLCSVEGGRIAGQQETQYFGPGTRLLVL.

There are many counts of this clone. Sequencing ends 3 residues short of the CDR3 end; the germline J gene provides the rest. V usage is TRBV19 and J usage is TRBJ2-1; TRBD1 matches at 8 bases. The CDR3 contains 15 residues. Germline CDR1 reads LNHDA; CDR2 reads SQIVND (reference sequence). Unmatched junction bases numbered 4, after V lost 2 bases and J lost 4 bases. CDR3 DNA (partial): TGTGCCAGTAGTATACGACAGGGGACATACAATGAG. This codes for CASSIRQGTYNE. The full CDR3 protein is CASSIRQGTYNEQFF.

This clone was picked up many times. The sequenced fragment ends 3 residues before the CDR3 boundary, so the rest is inferred from the germline J gene. This sequence joins TRBV20-1 and TRBJ2-7; 7 bases agree with TRBD1. The CDR3 contains 12 residues. Germline assignment: CDR1 DFQATT and CDR2 SNEGSKA (reference sequence). After removal of 4 bases from V and 2 bases from J, the junction contained 2 bases not matched to a gene. The sequenced part of the CDR3 DNA is TGCAGTGCTAAGACAGGGCCCTACGAG. Amino acid sequence: CSAKTGPYE. The whole CDR3 protein is CSAKTGPYEQYF.

The table lists this clone with many counts. An end of the junction does not agree with germline; a read error may underlie this. The read ends 3 residues shy of where the CDR3 ends; the end is completed using the germline J gene. The chain links TRBV7-7 to TRBJ1-6; a possible D gene is TRBD1 (5 bases). Germline-derived CDR1 and CDR2 are SSHAT and FNYEAQ (reference sequence). This CDR3 is built from 13 residues. CDR3 amino acids: CASSSDISSPLHF. The sequenced part of the CDR3 DNA is TGTGCTAGCAGCTCGGACATTAGCTCACCC.

Many counts were recorded for this clone. Sequence at one end of the junction differs from germline and may be a read error. The read is 3 residues too short to cover the CDR3 end, so that end is filled in from the germline J gene. The chain combines TRBV4-2 with TRBJ1-3; no definite D call. This CDR3 spans 13 amino acids. Germline V CDR1 and CDR2: LGHNA, YNFKEQ. CDR3 sequence: CASSQTRGNTIYF. The CDR3 DNA, read in part, is TGCGCCAGCAGCCAAACCAGAGGAAACACC.

There are many counts of this clone. The read falls 3 residues short of the CDR3 end, and the missing part is taken from the germline J gene. The rearrangement joins TRBV7-6 to TRBJ1-1; 7 bases fit TRBD1. V gave up 2 bases and J gave up 3 bases; unmatched junction bases: 3. In germline, CDR1 is SGHVS, CDR2 FNYEAQ. This CDR3 region has 14 residues. The CDR3 sequence is CASSLQTGYTEAFF. The CDR3 DNA, read in part, is TGTGCCAGCAGCTTACAGACAGGGTACACTGAA.

The sample holds many counts of this clone. The sequenced fragment ends 3 residues before the CDR3 boundary, so the rest is inferred from the germline J gene. The chain couples TRBV30 to TRBJ2-7, with 10 positions matching TRBD1. V shed 6 bases and J 3 bases; nucleotides not matched to a gene: 5. Germline V gives CDR1 GTSNPN, CDR2 SVGIG (reference sequence). The CDR3 has 13 amino acids. CDR3 sequence reads: CACKDRGSYEQYF. The sequenced part of the CDR3 DNA is TGTGCCTGTAAGGACAGGGGGAGCTACGAG. Filled out from reference TRBV30 and TRBJ2-7, the complete variable domain reads SQTIHQWPATLVQPVGSPLSLECTVEGTSNPNLYWYRQAAGRGLQLLFYSVGIGQISSEVPQNLSASRPQDRQFILSSKKLLLSDSGFYLCACKDRGSYEQYFGPGTRLTVT.

This clone was counted ten times or more. The read falls 3 residues short of the CDR3 end, and the missing part is taken from the germline J gene. The V gene is TRBV5-1, the J gene TRBJ2-2, with a weak D call TRBD1 (5 bases). The ends were cut back, 0 bases at V and 3 bases at J, with 6 bases in the middle. The CDR3 length is 14 residues. The germline gives CDR1 SGHRS, CDR2 YFSETQ. The covered CDR3 bases are TGCGCCAGCAGCTTGGAAGGGGACACCGGGGAG. Amino acid sequence: CASSLEGDTGE. The whole CDR3 is CASSLEGDTGELFF. Full variable domain (remainder filled in from reference TRBV5-1 and TRBJ2-2): KAGVTQTPRYLIKTRGQQVTLSCSPISGHRSVSWYQQTPGQGLQFLFEYFSETQRNKGNFPGRFSGRQFSNSRSEMNVSTLELGDSALYLCASSLEGDTGELFFGEGSRLTVL.

The table lists this clone with a few counts. The read finishes 3 residues shy of the CDR3 end, and the germline J gene is used to complete it. This chain connects TRBV6-1 to TRBJ1-2; D gene ambiguous. The CDR3 covers 18 residues. Per the germline V gene, CDR1 is MNHNS and CDR2 is SASEGT. The CDR3 bases that were read are TGTGCCAGCAGTGAAATAGCGGGAGGACCAAATAACTTGTACGAC. The encoded protein is CASSEIAGGPNNLYD. Given in full, the CDR3 is CASSEIAGGPNNLYDYTF.

This clone has ten or more counts. The read finishes 3 residues shy of the CDR3 end, and the germline J gene is used to complete it. The V and J genes are TRBV27 and TRBJ2-1; 10 bases align to TRBD1. This CDR3 has 15 amino acids. Per the germline V gene, CDR1 is MNHEY and CDR2 is SMNVEV (reference sequence). The J segment lost 9 bases and the V segment lost 5 bases, leaving 10 bases of the junction unmatched. The CDR3 loop is CASSINSGTGVEQFF. The CDR3 bases that were read are TGTGCCAGCAGTATTAACTCCGGGACAGGGGTTGAG.